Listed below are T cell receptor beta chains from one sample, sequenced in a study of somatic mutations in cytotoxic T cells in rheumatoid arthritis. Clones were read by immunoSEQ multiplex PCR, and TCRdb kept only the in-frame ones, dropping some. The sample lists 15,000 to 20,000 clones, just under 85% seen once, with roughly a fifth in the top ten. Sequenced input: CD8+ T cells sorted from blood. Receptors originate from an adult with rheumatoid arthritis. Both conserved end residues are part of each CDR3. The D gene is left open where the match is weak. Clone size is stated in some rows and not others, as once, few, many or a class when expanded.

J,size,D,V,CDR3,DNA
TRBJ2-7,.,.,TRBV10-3,CAISESLGLYEQYF,TGTGCCATCAGTGAGTCGTTGGGGCTTTACGAGCAGTACTTC
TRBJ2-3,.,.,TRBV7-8,CASSLAGANTQYF,TGTGCCAGCAGCTTAGCTGGGGCTAATACGCAGTATTTT
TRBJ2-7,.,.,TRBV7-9,CASSLGAGLYEQYF,TGTGCCAGCAGCTTAGGAGCGGGTCTCTACGAGCAGTACTTC
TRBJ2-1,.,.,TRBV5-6,CASSLGPGAVEQFF,TGTGCCAGCAGCTTGGGGCCTGGGGCGGTTGAGCAGTTCTTC
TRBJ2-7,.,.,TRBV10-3,CAISEGRGGTEQYF,TGTGCCATCAGTGAGGGTAGGGGTGGGACCGAGCAGTACTTC
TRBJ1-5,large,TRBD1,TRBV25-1,CASSGIGQDQPQHF,TGTGCCAGCAGTGGAATCGGACAGGACCAGCCCCAGCATTTT
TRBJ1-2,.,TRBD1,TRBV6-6,CASSYWTGGDYGYTF,TGTGCCAGCAGTTACTGGACAGGGGGGGACTATGGCTACACCTTC
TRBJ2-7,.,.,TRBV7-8,CASSSPSGYEQYF,TGTGCCAGCAGCTCCCCGTCGGGTTACGAGCAGTACTTC
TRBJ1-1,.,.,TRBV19,CASSIDFVEAFF,TGTGCCAGTAGTATAGATTTTGTTGAAGCTTTCTTT
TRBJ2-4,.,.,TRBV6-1,CASSEVQVVQVLAKNIQYF,TGTGCCAGCAGTGAAGTGCAGGTTGTACAGGTCTTAGCCAAAAACATTCAGTACTTC
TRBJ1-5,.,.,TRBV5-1,CASSLGGGGGNQPQHF,TGCGCCAGCAGCTTGGGCGGCGGGGGGGGGAATCAGCCCCAGCATTTT
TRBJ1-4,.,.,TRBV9,CASSVGGANEKLFF,TGTGCCAGCAGCGTCGGGGGGGCTAATGAAAAACTGTTTTTT
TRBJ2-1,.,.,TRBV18,CASSPVTSSYNEQFF,TGTGCCAGCTCACCCGTTACGAGCTCCTACAATGAGCAGTTCTTC
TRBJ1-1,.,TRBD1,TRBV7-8,CASSFQGVGTEAFF,TGTGCCAGCAGCTTTCAGGGGGTGGGGACTGAAGCTTTCTTT
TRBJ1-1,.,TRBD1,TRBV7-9,CASRPQGAPEAFF,TGTGCCAGCAGACCACAGGGGGCGCCTGAAGCTTTCTTT